The next 20 T cell receptor beta chains were all read from a single sample in a study of OX40 agonist ivuxolimab in advanced cancers. The repertoire was sequenced with immunoSEQ multiplex PCR; TCRdb's copy has only in-frame clones and lacks some. The sample lists 60,000 to 100,000 clones; 84% were seen once. Specimen: CD4+ or CD8+ T cells sorted from blood, collected in a trial of the OX40 agonist ivuxolimab. The receptors derive from an adult with an advanced solid tumor such as melanoma, head and neck, liver or kidney cancer.

The chain joins TRBV19 to TRBJ1-1; the D is unclear. V was trimmed by 5 bases and J by 0 bases, leaving 7 bases between them. The CDR3 covers 13 residues. From germline, CDR1 is LNHDA and CDR2 SQIVND (reference sequence). The CDR3 coding sequence is TGTGCCAGTAGTTATTTCGTGAACACTGAAGCTTTCTTT. This translates into CASSYFVNTEAFF.

A remark on this clone: Other DNA sequences within the sample encode an identical CDR3. The chain employs TRBV18 and TRBJ1-1; D gene ambiguous. The V end was cut by 3 bases, the J end by 5 bases, with 10 bases between. This CDR3 spans 13 amino acids. The germline gives CDR1 KGHSH, CDR2 LQKENI. This chain's CDR3 is CASSPSRETEAFF. CDR3 bases: TGTGCCAGCTCACCGAGTCGGGAAACTGAAGCTTTCTTT.

The rearrangement uses TRBV7-2 and TRBJ1-5; 7 bases fit TRBD1. The CDR3 is made up of 16 amino acids. After removal of 1 base from V and 2 bases from J, the junction contained 5 bases not matched to a gene. Per germline, CDR1 SGHTA and CDR2 FQGNSA. CDR3 nucleotides: TGTGCCAGCAGCTTAGGGACAGGTCTCGGCAATCAGCCCCAGCATTTT. Translating gives CASSLGTGLGNQPQHF.

V gene TRBV9 combines with J gene TRBJ2-7; possibly TRBD2 for D (5 bases). The CDR3 contains 14 residues. The V and J ends lost 0 bases and 5 bases respectively, with 12 bases between them. Per germline, CDR1 SGDLS and CDR2 YYNGEE. DNA of the CDR3: TGTGCCAGCAGCGTAGGATCGAGGGCTCACGAGCAGTACTTC. Protein product: CASSVGSRAHEQYF.

V gene TRBV5-6 combines with J gene TRBJ1-6, with D possibly matching TRBD1 (6 bases). The germline V gene encodes CDR1 SGHDT and CDR2 YYEEEE. The CDR3 has 16 amino acids. Trimming shortened V by 1 base and J by 4 bases, and 12 bases separated the two germline ends. Here the CDR3 DNA reads TGTGCCAGCAGCTTGTGGGGGGCTCGGTATAATTCACCCCTCCACTTT. This gives the protein CASSLWGARYNSPLHF.

This rearrangement joins TRBV10-3 to TRBJ2-7, with D perhaps being TRBD1 or TRBD2 (5 bases each). The CDR3 spans 13 residues. V lost 10 bases, J lost 0 bases, and 13 bases lay in between. Per the germline V gene, CDR1 is ENHRY and CDR2 is SYGVKD. DNA for the CDR3: TGTGCCAATCAAAGGGACCTCTCCTACGAGCAGTACTTC. Translation: CANQRDLSYEQYF.

The chain combines TRBV4-1 with TRBJ1-5; D unresolved. Per the germline V gene, CDR1 is MGHRA and CDR2 is YSYEKL. V lost 0 bases and J lost 5, with 8 bases in between. The CDR3 is 14 amino acids. CDR3 in DNA: TGCGCCAGCAGCCAAGACGGGCGGGATCAGCCCCAGCATTTT. Translation: CASSQDGRDQPQHF.

V and J are TRBV6-5 and TRBJ1-6; D is unclear. The CDR3 extends over 16 amino acids. Germline CDR1 reads MNHEY; CDR2 reads SVGAGI. V lost 0 bases, J lost 7 bases, and 13 bases lay in between. The CDR3 nucleotides read TGTGCCAGCAGTTACTCGGCCCTACCATCCAATTCACCCCTCCACTTT. Its translation is CASSYSALPSNSPLHF.

The chain carries TRBV2 and TRBJ2-1; 7 bases fit TRBD1. Per the germline V gene, CDR1 is SNHLY and CDR2 is FYNNEI. The CDR3 length is 13 residues. After removal of 5 bases from V and 5 bases from J, the junction contained 3 bases not matched to a gene. The CDR3 spells CASSRDSHNEQFF. The CDR3 nucleotides are TGTGCCAGCAGTAGGGACAGCCACAATGAGCAGTTCTTC.

This clone was counted a few times. The chain recombines TRBV11-1 with TRBJ2-1, with TRBD1 identical over 9 bases. CDR3 length equals 16 residues. CDR1 SGHAT and CDR2 FQDESV come from the germline V gene (reference sequence). V was pared by 5 bases and J by 6 bases, with 11 bases of the junction left unmatched. The CDR3 DNA reads as TGTGCCAGCAGCCCGAGACAGGGGGGACTGCCCAATGAGCAGTTCTTC. Translating it yields CASSPRQGGLPNEQFF.

This chain links TRBV15 with TRBJ2-1; the match to TRBD2 covers 15 bases. The CDR3 sequence is 19 residues long. Germline trimming cut 4 bases from V and 0 bases from J; bases unmatched to any gene: 7. CDR1 is LNHNV and CDR2 is YYDKDF in the germline V gene (reference sequence). The CDR3 protein is CATSTGLAGGTSSYNEQFF. The CDR3 region has the DNA TGTGCCACCAGCACTGGACTAGCGGGAGGGACTAGCTCCTACAATGAGCAGTTCTTC. Together with reference TRBV15 and TRBJ2-1, the CDR3 gives the full variable domain: DAMVIQNPRYQVTQFGKPVTLSCSQTLNHNVMYWYQQKSSQAPKLLFHYYDKDFNNEADTPDNFQSRRPNTSFCFLDIRSPGLGDTAMYLCATSTGLAGGTSSYNEQFFGPGTRLTVL.

This clone appeared a single time. The chain combines TRBV23-1 with TRBJ2-3, with 7 bases lining up with TRBD2. TRBV23-1 is an ORF for which the function is uncertain. Trimming took 1 base from V and 4 from J; bases not matched to a gene: 11. CDR3 length equals 17 residues. CDR3 nucleotide sequence: TGCGCCAGCAGTCAATACAACCCAGCGGGAAGGGCAGATACGCAGTATTTT. Protein sequence: CASSQYNPAGRADTQYF.

The V call is TRBV5-4, the J call TRBJ1-2; D gene uncertain. V shed 2 bases and J shed 10 bases, with 18 bases lying between them. From germline, CDR1 is SGHNT and CDR2 YYREEE (reference sequence). The CDR3 runs to 14 residues. The CDR3 coding sequence is TGTGCCAGCAGCTTTAGGTACACACCACGGGACTACACCTTC. Protein sequence: CASSFRYTPRDYTF.

The sample holds one count of this clone. This rearrangement joins TRBV2 to TRBJ2-1; 7 bases agree with TRBD1. The germline V gene has CDR1 SNHLY and CDR2 FYNNEI. The trim removed 4 bases at V and 2 bases at J, leaving 8 bases unmatched. The length of the CDR3 is 16 residues. The CDR3 is CASSARTGRAYNEQFF. In nucleotides, the CDR3 is TGTGCCAGCAGTGCTCGGACAGGCCGCGCCTACAATGAGCAGTTCTTC.

The V call is TRBV10-3, the J call TRBJ1-4; no firm D call. V lost 3 bases and J lost 7, with 18 bases in between. The germline V gene encodes CDR1 ENHRY and CDR2 SYGVKD. The CDR3 runs to 16 residues. The CDR3 region has the DNA TGTGCCATCAGTGACCCTAGAGGGAGGGTAGCTGAAAAACTGTTTTTT. Its protein product is CAISDPRGRVAEKLFF.

This clone was detected once. The genes are TRBV2 and TRBJ2-7; D call uncertain. V was trimmed by 3 bases and J by 2 bases, leaving 8 bases between them. The CDR3 has 13 amino acids. Germline loops: CDR1 SNHLY, CDR2 FYNNEI. CDR3 amino acids: CASSDYGPYEQYF. CDR3 coding DNA: TGTGCCAGCAGTGACTACGGCCCCTACGAGCAGTACTTC. Full variable domain (missing parts from reference TRBV2 and TRBJ2-7): EPEVTQTPSHQVTQMGQEVILRCVPISNHLYFYWYRQILGQKVEFLVSFYNNEISEKSEIFDDQFSVERPDGSNFTLKIRSTKLEDSAMYFCASSDYGPYEQYFGPGTRLTVT.

This clone was seen a single time. V is TRBV28 and J is TRBJ2-2; D unclear. Germline CDR1 reads MDHEN; CDR2 reads SYDVKM. The CDR3 length is 20 residues. V was pared by 5 bases and J by 4 bases, with 29 bases between. The CDR3: CASSPYNFGRYLKITGELFF. As DNA, the CDR3 is TGTGCCAGCAGTCCGTATAACTTCGGACGTTACCTTAAGATCACCGGGGAGCTGTTTTTT.

The chain has TRBV5-4 and TRBJ2-3; the match to TRBD2 covers 8 bases. Germline V gives CDR1 SGHNT, CDR2 YYREEE (reference sequence). V gave up 6 bases and J gave up 2 bases; unmatched junction bases: 8. This CDR3 region has 15 residues. The CDR3 bases are TGTGCCAGCAACCTAGCGACTAGCGTCACAGATACGCAGTATTTT. It is translated as CASNLATSVTDTQYF.

The chain is built from TRBV5-1 and TRBJ2-4; no definite D call. Germline V gives CDR1 SGHRS, CDR2 YFSETQ. The CDR3 runs to 15 residues. Trimming removed 3 bases from V and 5 bases from J, with 15 bases in between. The CDR3 reads CASSSGLKPQNIQYF. The CDR3 nucleotides read TGCGCCAGCAGCTCTGGTCTAAAACCTCAAAACATTCAGTACTTC.

The chain is built from TRBV7-9 and TRBJ2-7; a weak D match, TRBD1 (6 bases). The CDR3 covers 16 residues. Germline V CDR1 and CDR2: SEHNR, FQNEAQ (reference sequence). Trimming left V 1 base short and J 2 bases short, with 15 bases between. In DNA form, the CDR3 reads TGTGCCAGCAGCTTAGGGGGGCAGCAGTCGGCCTACGAGCAGTACTTC. Its translation is CASSLGGQQSAYEQYF.